The next 18 T cell receptor beta chains were all read from a single sample in a study of lymphopenia after photon versus proton radiotherapy (dated by TCRdb to between 2018 and 2020). The library relied on the immunoSEQ multiplex PCR assay. In its TCRdb copy, this immuneACCESS table keeps in-frame sequences only and misses some clones. Where compared with another copy, unresolved V genes explain less than half of these, and the others have no known cause. This sample has roughly 12,000 clones in its table, and approximately 90% of those were observed once. The ten largest clones take up 3.5% of the sample. Sequencing used peripheral blood, obtained from a patient treated with photon-based radiotherapy. All receptors come from a man aged 55 to 70 with pancreatic cancer.

J is TRBJ2-4 and V is TRBV6-1; D perhaps matches TRBD2 (7 bases). Trimming stripped 5 bases from V and 3 bases from J, with 14 bases between. The CDR3 has 15 residues. Germline CDR1 is MNHNS and CDR2 is SASEGT. This CDR3 is CASSQGGGGKNIQYF. The CDR3 region has the DNA TGTGCCAGCAGTCAGGGCGGGGGCGGCAAAAACATTCAGTACTTC.

The rearrangement uses TRBV5-1 and TRBJ2-2; 12 nucleotides align to TRBD2. After removal of 2 bases from V and 1 base from J, the junction contained 6 bases not matched to a gene. This CDR3 has 18 amino acids. Germline loops: CDR1 SGHRS, CDR2 YFSETQ. The CDR3 region has the DNA TGCGCCAGCAGCTTCTCTCGGACTAGCGGGGTGAACACCGGGGAGCTGTTTTTT. Translated, it gives CASSFSRTSGVNTGELFF.

The genes are TRBV7-3 and TRBJ2-1, with TRBD1 matching 7 bases. V shed 5 bases, J shed 5 bases, and the junction held 12 bases outside the gene matches. This CDR3 spans 16 amino acids. Germline assignment: CDR1 SGHTA and CDR2 FQGTGA. The CDR3: CASSANRGLGNNEQFF. DNA for the CDR3: TGTGCCAGCAGCGCTAACAGGGGTTTAGGTAACAATGAGCAGTTCTTC.

The chain combines TRBV2 with TRBJ2-1, with TRBD1 matching 7 bases. V gave up 8 bases and J gave up 0 bases; unmatched junction bases: 4. CDR1 SNHLY and CDR2 FYNNEI come from the germline V gene. This CDR3 has 14 residues. In DNA, the CDR3 is TGTGCCAGCCGGGACAGTTACTCCTACAATGAGCAGTTCTTC. Protein sequence: CASRDSYSYNEQFF.

There are a few counts of this clone. The gene calls are TRBV30 and TRBJ1-6, with D unclear. The V gene's germline CDR1 is GTSNPN and CDR2 SVGIG (reference sequence). The CDR3 length is 14 residues. Trimming shortened V by 5 bases and J by 7 bases, and 15 bases separated the two germline ends. The CDR3, as DNA: TGTGCCTGGGGAGAATGGATACAGAATTCACCCCTCCACTTT. Its protein product is CAWGEWIQNSPLHF.

The chain is built from TRBV25-1 and TRBJ2-3; possible D gene TRBD2, 5 bases. This CDR3 contains 15 residues. Germline V lookup: CDR1 MGHDK, CDR2 SYGVNS. V was shortened by 4 bases and J by 4 bases, with 15 bases between the two germline ends. The CDR3 sequence: CASSGLSKGADTQYF. The CDR3 DNA follows: TGTGCCAGCAGTGGACTAAGTAAAGGAGCAGATACGCAGTATTTT.

The chain links TRBV27 to TRBJ1-3; weak D call: TRBD1 (5 bases). V lost 6 bases, J lost 4 bases, and 13 bases lay in between. The germline V gene encodes CDR1 MNHEY and CDR2 SMNVEV (reference sequence). CDR3 length: 14 amino acids. The CDR3, as DNA: TGTGCCAGCAGCCCCGGGGGTGTGGGAAACACCATATATTTT. It is translated as CASSPGGVGNTIYF.

The chain couples TRBV29-1 to TRBJ1-3, with TRBD1 as a possible D gene (5 bases). Trimming removed 0 bases at V and 4 bases at J, with 10 bases between. This CDR3 region has 14 residues. Germline V lookup: CDR1 SQVTM, CDR2 ANQGSEA. CDR3 sequence reads: CSVEDQGSGNTIYF. As DNA, the CDR3 is TGCAGCGTTGAAGATCAGGGATCGGGAAACACCATATATTTT.

The chain has TRBV7-6 and TRBJ1-1, with a possible D match to TRBD1 (5 bases). The ends were cut back, 5 bases at V and 1 base at J, with 20 bases in the middle. This CDR3 region has 17 residues. Germline-derived CDR1 and CDR2 are SGHVS and FNYEAQ. The CDR3 region has the DNA TGTGCCAGCAGCCCCTCAGCTTCAGGGATGGGGAACACTGAAGCTTTCTTT. Amino acid sequence: CASSPSASGMGNTEAFF.

The chain combines TRBV6-1 with TRBJ2-5, with 13 bases matching TRBD2. The CDR3 length is 15 residues. Germline V gene sequence: CDR1 MNHNS, CDR2 SASEGT. J was trimmed by 4 bases and V by 4 bases; bases with no gene match: 3. CDR3 coding DNA: TGTGCCAGCAGTGGGGGACTAGCGGGGAGAGAGACCCAGTACTTC. Translating gives CASSGGLAGRETQYF.

V is TRBV5-1 and J is TRBJ1-4, with a tentative D call TRBD1 (5 bases). Trimming left V 3 bases short and J 0 bases short, with 9 bases between. This CDR3 contains 15 residues. Germline V lookup: CDR1 SGHRS, CDR2 YFSETQ. This CDR3 reads CASSWGIATNEKLFF. The CDR3 DNA sequence: TGCGCCAGCAGCTGGGGGATAGCAACTAATGAAAAACTGTTTTTT.

This chain connects TRBV18 to TRBJ1-1; D gene ambiguous. This CDR3 is 13 amino acids long. Germline V lookup: CDR1 KGHSH, CDR2 LQKENI. V gave up 2 bases and J gave up 3 bases, with 7 bases separating them. The CDR3 nucleotides read TGTGCCAGCTCACCAAGTCGGGACACTGAAGCTTTCTTT. Residues: CASSPSRDTEAFF.

The chain recombines TRBV7-3 with TRBJ1-1; D gene ambiguous. The CDR3 contains 14 residues. Germline V gene lookup returns CDR1 SGHTA and CDR2 FQGTGA. Trimming cost V 5 bases and J 2 bases, with 12 bases left between them. The CDR3 bases are TGTGCCAGCAGCCCTGGGCCACTAAACACTGAAGCTTTCTTT. Translation: CASSPGPLNTEAFF.

The chain has TRBV19 and TRBJ2-7; D may be TRBD1 (8 bases). The V end lost 3 bases, the J end lost 3 bases, and 15 bases lay between the germline ends. This CDR3 region has 15 residues. In germline, CDR1 is LNHDA, CDR2 SQIVND (reference sequence). The CDR3, as DNA: TGTGCCAGTAGTATCGGGGGGACAGGTTTCTACGAGCAGTACTTC. Translation: CASSIGGTGFYEQYF.

This chain uses TRBV6-5 with TRBJ1-2; D call uncertain. The V gene lost 10 bases and the J gene lost 0 bases, with 18 bases spanning the gap. This CDR3 has 15 residues. The germline gives CDR1 MNHEY, CDR2 SVGAGI. The CDR3 region is CATETPGAPNYGYTF. In nucleotides, the CDR3 is TGTGCCACCGAAACCCCAGGCGCACCTAACTATGGCTACACCTTC.

This chain uses TRBV7-6 with TRBJ2-2; TRBD1 is a possible D gene (6 bases). The CDR3 consists of 16 residues. The V end lost 4 bases, the J end lost 0 bases, and 12 bases lay between the germline ends. CDR1 is SGHVS, CDR2 FNYEAQ, per germline. CDR3 DNA sequence: TGTGCCAGCAGCTCTGGGGACATTTCGAACACCGGGGAGCTGTTTTTT. It specifies CASSSGDISNTGELFF.

The genes are TRBV7-9 and TRBJ1-2, with TRBD1 matching over 10 bases. The CDR3 has 17 residues. Germline CDR1 is SEHNR and CDR2 is FQNEAQ (reference sequence). The trim removed 2 bases at V and 3 bases at J, leaving 9 bases unmatched. CDR3 nucleotides: TGTGCCAGCAGCTTACCGACTCGGACAGGGGGATACTATGGCTACACCTTC. This sequence encodes CASSLPTRTGGYYGYTF.

The J gene is TRBJ1-2, the V gene TRBV4-3, with D perhaps TRBD1 (6 bases). From germline, CDR1 is LGHNA and CDR2 YSLEER. The CDR3 sequence is 16 residues long. V was clipped by 4 bases and J by 4 bases, with 19 bases between them. The DNA for the CDR3 is TGCGCCAGCAGCCCAAGAATGGCAGGGGTGCCCTATGGCTACACCTTC. It specifies CASSPRMAGVPYGYTF.